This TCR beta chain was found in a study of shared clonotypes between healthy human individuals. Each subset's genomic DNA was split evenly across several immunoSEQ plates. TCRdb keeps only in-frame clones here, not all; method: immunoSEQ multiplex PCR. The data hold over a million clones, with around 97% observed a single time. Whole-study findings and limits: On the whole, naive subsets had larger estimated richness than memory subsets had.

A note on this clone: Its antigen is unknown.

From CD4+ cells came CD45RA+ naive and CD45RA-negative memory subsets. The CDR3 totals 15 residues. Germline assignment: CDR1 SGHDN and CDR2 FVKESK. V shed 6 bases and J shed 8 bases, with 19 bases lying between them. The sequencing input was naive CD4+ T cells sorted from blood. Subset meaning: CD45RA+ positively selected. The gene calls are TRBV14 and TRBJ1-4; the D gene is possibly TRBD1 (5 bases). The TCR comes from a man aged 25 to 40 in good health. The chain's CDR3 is CASSVRGAPGEKLFF. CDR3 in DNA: TGTGCCAGCAGTGTTCGAGGGGCGCCTGGCGAAAAACTGTTTTTT.